These 2 T cell receptor beta chains were all obtained from the same sample, sequenced in a study of blood T cell repertoires in COVID-19. Assay used: immunoSEQ multiplex PCR; TCRdb lists only in-frame clones, some missing. Among some 250,000 clones listed, about 89% were seen once. Material: PBMCs or T cells enriched from blood (not recorded which). These TCRs come from a human donor in a cohort exposed to, infected with or recovered from COVID-19 (not recorded which). The donor label of this sample is uncertain.

This chain uses TRBV28 with TRBJ1-6, with a possible D match to TRBD1 (6 bases). Trimming stripped 6 bases from V and 5 bases from J, with 17 bases between. The V gene's germline CDR1 is MDHEN and CDR2 SYDVKM. The length of the CDR3 is 16 residues. The CDR3 reads CASSRGGARDNSPLHF. DNA for the CDR3: TGTGCCAGCAGCCGCGGGGGGGCTAGAGATAATTCACCCCTCCACTTT.

The chain is built from TRBV7-2 and TRBJ1-2; 9 nucleotides agree with TRBD1. The CDR3 spans 15 residues. The germline V gene has CDR1 SGHTA and CDR2 FQGNSA. V lost 6 bases and J lost 1; bases outside the gene matches: 6. Here the CDR3 DNA reads TGTGCCAGCAGATATGGGACAGGGTTTAACTATGGCTACACCTTC. Its translation is CASRYGTGFNYGYTF.